The table lists the clone carrying this T cell receptor beta chain with a few counts. Its antigen remains unknown. This sample's treatment: roughly 10-day PBMC culture with coronavirus spike peptide pools or control peptides (ViraFEST assay). The V gene lost 2 bases and the J gene lost 5 bases, with 15 bases spanning the gap. CDR1 is KGHSH and CDR2 is LQKENI in the germline V gene. The CDR3 has 15 residues. Sequencing of DNA taken from cultured CD4+ T cells relied on the Oncomine TCR Beta short-read assay. TCRdb reanalysed the PCR reads using MiXCR and keeps one entry per CDR3 protein. The sample carries over 15,000 distinct CDR3 sequences, under 45% recorded once. These data come from a study of vaccination and CD4 T cells after COVID-19. About the research overall: Investigators stimulated cells with overlapping spike peptides drawn from SARS-CoV-2, HCoV-NL63, HCoV-OC43 and HCoV-229E. Broader study findings: Analysis of convalescent patients found that 304 of 307 vaccine-specific clones were spike mono-reactive.

This chain uses TRBV18 with TRBJ2-5; the D gene could be TRBD1 or TRBD2 (6 bases each). Sequenced material: CD4+ T cells from blood, cultured in vitro, taken before SARS-CoV-2 vaccination. This TCR was sampled from a human donor who had recovered from COVID-19. The CDR3 sequence is CASSPEWQGRETQYF. The CDR3 DNA reads as TGTGCCAGCTCACCAGAGTGGCAGGGGAGGGAGACCCAGTACTTC.